This TCR beta chain emerged from a study of long-term antiretroviral therapy in people with HIV. Sequencing used immunoSEQ v3.0 at survey level. Sequencing targeted 40,000-50,000 T-cell genomes per sample. TCRdb keeps only in-frame clones here, not all; method: immunoSEQ multiplex PCR. The sample lists 20,000 to 25,000 clones; 70% to 85% were seen once. General study findings and limits: Clones that had undergone expansion before ART prevailed in the repertoire throughout all time points.

As regards this clone: Its specificity is unknown. One junction end disagrees with the germline gene, perhaps due to a read error.

Germline V gives CDR1 ENHRY, CDR2 SYGVKD. CDR3 length: 15 amino acids. The chain joins TRBV10-3 to TRBJ1-5, with TRBD1 identical over 7 bases. The TCR was taken from a man aged 40-49 years with HIV. Specimen: unsorted PBMCs, collected 0.5 years before starting antiretroviral therapy. Here the CDR3 DNA reads TGTGCCACCAGTGACCCTCGGGACAGAAATCAGCCCCAGCATTTT. Residues: CATSDPRDRNQPQHF.